Listed here are 11 T cell receptor beta chains from one sample, sequenced in a study of blood T cell repertoires in COVID-19. Using immunoSEQ multiplex PCR, the repertoire was profiled, and TCRdb retains in-frame clones only, with some absent. The data show about 38,000 clones, about 88% seen once. What was sequenced was peripheral blood. Receptor source: a man aged 70 or older with active COVID-19.

The chain joins TRBV6-5 to TRBJ1-2, with TRBD1 matching over 9 bases. The CDR3 runs to 15 residues. The V gene end was trimmed by 0 bases and the J gene end by 6 bases; junction bases not matched to a gene: 5. The V gene's germline CDR1 is MNHEY and CDR2 SVGAGI. CDR3 in amino acids: CASSYSDRGTDGYTF. The CDR3 nucleotides are TGTGCCAGCAGTTACTCGGACAGGGGAACGGATGGCTACACCTTC.

The chain joins TRBV5-1 to TRBJ1-1; D is perhaps TRBD1 (5 bases). Germline-derived CDR1 and CDR2 are SGHRS and YFSETQ. Trimming pared 7 bases from V and 1 base from J, leaving 14 bases between. The CDR3 covers 14 residues. Written as DNA, the CDR3 is TGCGCCAGCGGATTCGGACATTCGAACACTGAAGCTTTCTTT. Translation: CASGFGHSNTEAFF.

This chain links TRBV7-3 with TRBJ2-3; a weak D match, TRBD1 (5 bases). Germline CDR1 is SGHTA and CDR2 is FQGTGA. The V end lost 0 bases, the J end lost 6 bases, and 10 bases lay between the germline ends. The CDR3 consists of 14 residues. CDR3 in DNA: TGTGCCAGCAGCTTAACGGACACCTCGGATACGCAGTATTTT. Residues: CASSLTDTSDTQYF.

The rearrangement links TRBV5-1 to TRBJ2-5; 9 nucleotides agree with TRBD2. V gave up 2 bases and J gave up 5 bases; unmatched junction bases: 4. The CDR3 totals 14 residues. Germline V gene lookup returns CDR1 SGHRS and CDR2 YFSETQ. The CDR3 bases are TGCGCCAGCAGCTTTAGCGGGAGCGCCGAGACCCAGTACTTC. This sequence encodes CASSFSGSAETQYF. Using reference TRBV5-1 and TRBJ2-5 for the parts outside the CDR3, the full variable domain is KAGVTQTPRYLIKTRGQQVTLSCSPISGHRSVSWYQQTPGQGLQFLFEYFSETQRNKGNFPGRFSGRQFSNSRSEMNVSTLELGDSALYLCASSFSGSAETQYFGPGTRLLVL.

The chain links TRBV12-3 or TRBV12-4 to TRBJ1-6; D possibly corresponds to TRBD1 (5 bases). This CDR3 region has 13 residues. V was clipped by 1 base and J by 11 bases, with 9 bases between them. The CDR3, as DNA: TGTGCCAGCAGTTTAGGGGGGGTAGCACCCCTCCACTTT. It yields the protein CASSLGGVAPLHF.

The V gene is TRBV6-5, the J gene TRBJ1-6; D gene ambiguous. Germline V lookup: CDR1 MNHEY, CDR2 SVGAGI. This CDR3 has 13 amino acids. V was shortened by 8 bases and J by 4 bases, with 9 bases between the two germline ends. The CDR3: CASFSGYNSPLHF. Here the CDR3 DNA reads TGTGCCAGCTTCTCGGGGTATAATTCACCCCTCCACTTT.

The chain combines TRBV18 with TRBJ1-1, with 7 bases fitting TRBD1. With V trimmed by 3 bases and J by 1 base, 5 bases remained unmatched. The CDR3 runs to 15 residues. In germline, CDR1 is KGHSH, CDR2 LQKENI. In DNA form, the CDR3 reads TGTGCCAGCTCACCGTCCGGGACAGCGAACACTGAAGCTTTCTTT. Protein sequence: CASSPSGTANTEAFF.

The chain carries TRBV6-5 and TRBJ2-3; 12 nucleotides match TRBD1. This CDR3 has 15 amino acids. The V and J ends lost 8 bases and 7 bases, in that order; junction bases with no gene match: 10. Germline V gene data show CDR1 as MNHEY and CDR2 as SVGAGI. In nucleotides, the CDR3 is TGTGCCAGCCCTGCCGGGACAGGGGGCTTGAATACGCAGTATTTT. Protein: CASPAGTGGLNTQYF.

The chain joins TRBV4-3 to TRBJ1-3, with 7 bases aligning to TRBD1. CDR3 length: 17 residues. Trimming at V came to 1 base and at J to 3 bases, leaving 9 bases not matched to a gene. Germline V lookup: CDR1 LGHNA, CDR2 YSLEER. The CDR3 DNA reads TGCGCCAGCAGCCAAGGGGAGACAGGGTCTTTTGGAAACACCATATATTTT. Its protein is CASSQGETGSFGNTIYF.

This chain uses TRBV11-2 with TRBJ2-1; 8 bases agree with TRBD1. The germline V gene encodes CDR1 SGHAT and CDR2 FQNNGV. Trimming removed 5 bases from V and 8 bases from J; junction bases left unmatched: 8. This CDR3 region has 14 residues. CDR3 region: CASSRDRGQYEQFF. In nucleotides, the CDR3 is TGTGCCAGCAGCCGCGACAGGGGCCAATATGAGCAGTTCTTC.

The J gene is TRBJ2-7, the V gene TRBV7-2; 7 nucleotides align to TRBD2. The J segment lost 7 bases and the V segment lost 5 bases, leaving 11 bases of the junction unmatched. Per germline, CDR1 SGHTA and CDR2 FQGNSA. This CDR3 region has 14 residues. CDR3 coding DNA: TGTGCCAGCAGCGTCGGGACTACCCGGGGAGAGCAGTACTTC. Translated, it gives CASSVGTTRGEQYF.